The clone carrying this T cell receptor beta chain was counted once. No antigen is known for it. These data belong to a study of blood T cells in healthy people across ages. There are 12 residues in the CDR3. V gave up 8 bases and J gave up 4 bases, with 11 bases separating them. The germline gives CDR1 MNHEY, CDR2 SVGAGI. A second PCR of roughly 7 to 11 cycles used a sample-barcoded 5' primer and a J-beta primer mix. Each CDR3 protein gets one entry after TCRdb re-called the 5' RACE reads with MiXCR. The sample lists 600,000 to 650,000 distinct CDR3 sequences; roughly 53% were seen once. Findings and limits, study-wide: The long-lived group displayed more naive CD4+ cells, plus higher diversity, than the aged donors did.

What was sequenced was blood. This TCR was sampled from a man between 60 and 70 years old in good health. The chain carries TRBV6-5 and TRBJ1-2, with D unresolved. The CDR3 DNA follows: TGTGCCAGCGGAACCGTCGGCTATGGCTACACCTTC. Protein: CASGTVGYGYTF.